The 11 T cell receptor beta chains given below trace back to one sample, sequenced in a study of T cell responses to AZD1222 COVID-19 vaccine. Only in-frame clones appear in the TCRdb table, and some are missing; sequencing was by immunoSEQ multiplex PCR. In the table there are 110,000 to 150,000 clones, approximately 95% of which are singletons. The sequenced sample was peripheral blood, obtained on day 0 of MenACWY control vaccination. These receptors all stem from an adult in good health.

CDR3 bases: TGTGCCAGCAGCTTAGCGGTCCCGGGCCCCCCTTACTACTATTTT. It is translated as CASSLAVPGPPYYYF. The rearrangement links TRBV7-2 to TRBJ1-3; D ambiguous. The germline V gene encodes CDR1 SGHTA and CDR2 FQGNSA. This CDR3 has 15 amino acids. V lost 0 bases, J lost 16 bases, and 22 bases lay in between.

The chain recombines TRBV5-1 with TRBJ1-1; no clear D. Trimming stripped 0 bases from V and 2 bases from J, with 8 bases between. The CDR3 runs to 14 residues. Germline CDR1 reads SGHRS; CDR2 reads YFSETQ. CDR3 sequence reads: CASSLAGHNTEAFF. The CDR3 DNA reads TGCGCCAGCAGCTTGGCTGGGCATAACACTGAAGCTTTCTTT. Drawing the rest from reference TRBV5-1 and TRBJ1-1, the complete variable domain is KAGVTQTPRYLIKTRGQQVTLSCSPISGHRSVSWYQQTPGQGLQFLFEYFSETQRNKGNFPGRFSGRQFSNSRSEMNVSTLELGDSALYLCASSLAGHNTEAFFGQGTRLTVV.

This clone was detected once. V and J are TRBV6-5 and TRBJ1-5; 7 bases map to TRBD1. Germline values: CDR1 MNHEY, CDR2 SVGAGI. The V segment lost 6 bases and the J segment 3 bases; nucleotides outside the gene matches: 8. The CDR3 is 15 residues long. CDR3 loop: CASSVTGNTNQPQHF. CDR3 nucleotides: TGTGCCAGCAGCGTGACAGGGAATACCAATCAGCCCCAGCATTTT.

The chain employs TRBV5-1 and TRBJ2-1, with a tentative D call TRBD2 (7 bases). V was shortened by 5 bases and J by 10 bases, with 22 bases between the two germline ends. Germline V lookup: CDR1 SGHRS, CDR2 YFSETQ. The CDR3 loop spans 15 amino acids. CDR3 residues: CASRGGAVPGKEQFF. CDR3 in DNA: TGCGCCAGCAGGGGGGGGGCAGTCCCGGGGAAGGAGCAGTTCTTC.

The genes are TRBV6-4 and TRBJ1-1; D is unclear. Germline V lookup: CDR1 MRHNA, CDR2 SNTAGT. The V and J ends lost 6 bases and 4 bases respectively, with 18 bases between them. The CDR3 has 15 residues. The CDR3 DNA follows: TGTGCCAGCAGGGCAGAGAGTTCGCCTCCCACTGAAGCTTTCTTT. Protein sequence: CASRAESSPPTEAFF.

The chain joins TRBV2 to TRBJ2-2; no clear D gene. The CDR3 sequence is 13 residues long. The V end lost 2 bases, the J end lost 6 bases, and 7 bases lay between the germline ends. Germline CDR1 SNHLY, CDR2 FYNNEI. The CDR3 DNA reads as TGTGCCAGCAGTGAATTTCCATCCGGGGAGCTGTTTTTT. As protein: CASSEFPSGELFF.

Comments on this clone: The identical CDR3 is also encoded by other nucleotide sequences in the sample. The chain is built from TRBV18 and TRBJ1-1, with unresolved D. V lost 1 base and J 7 bases, leaving 7 bases between the germline ends. Germline V gives CDR1 KGHSH, CDR2 LQKENI. The CDR3 contains 12 residues. The CDR3 DNA reads TGTGCCAGCTCACCACGGGAGGGTGAAGCTTTCTTT. It encodes CASSPREGEAFF.

V is TRBV3-1 (or the pseudogene TRBV3-2) and J is TRBJ2-7; D call uncertain. Trimming stripped 0 bases from V and 2 bases from J, with 8 bases between. CDR1 is LGHDT and CDR2 is YNNKEL in the germline V gene (reference sequence). CDR3 length equals 14 residues. CDR3 residues: CASSQDPRTYEQYF. The CDR3 DNA follows: TGTGCCAGCAGCCAAGACCCCAGGACCTACGAGCAGTACTTC.

CDR3 DNA sequence: TGTGCCAGCAGCGTGGGGACCTCCTACGAGCAGTACTTC. This codes for CASSVGTSYEQYF. This chain links TRBV5-6 with TRBJ2-7, with D perhaps being TRBD1 or TRBD2 (5 bases each). V lost 4 bases and J lost 0, with 8 bases in between. The CDR3 runs to 13 residues. CDR1 and CDR2 (germline): SGHDT, YYEEEE.

Only a few counts were recorded for this clone. The rearrangement links TRBV5-6 to TRBJ1-2, with TRBD1 matching 7 bases. The germline gives CDR1 SGHDT, CDR2 YYEEEE. J lost 6 bases, V lost 6 bases, and 5 bases had no gene match. The CDR3 has 12 amino acids. CDR3 sequence (DNA): TGTGCCAGCACTAGACAGGGAGATGGCTACACCTTC. This codes for CASTRQGDGYTF.

The CDR3, as DNA: TGTGCCAGCAGGGCGGGACTGCTTAGGAACACTGAAGCTTTCTTT. Translating it yields CASRAGLLRNTEAFF. The chain employs TRBV7-6 and TRBJ1-1; weak D call: TRBD1 (5 bases). The CDR3 spans 15 residues. V lost 6 bases and J 1 base, leaving 15 bases between the germline ends. Germline V gives CDR1 SGHVS, CDR2 FNYEAQ.